The rows below give T cell receptor beta chains drawn from one sample of a study of blood T cell repertoires in COVID-19. This table comes from immunoSEQ multiplex PCR, and its TCRdb copy is limited to in-frame clones, with some not included. This repertoire shows roughly 130,000 clones, roughly four fifths found once; its top ten account for around a tenth. Material for sequencing was peripheral blood. The receptor set was obtained from a man aged 35-49 years with active or convalescent COVID-19. CDR3s include the opening cysteine and the closing phenylalanine or tryptophan. D genes are given only for firm matches. Size is omitted from some rows. Given values are once, few, many or a class for expanded clones.

clone_size | j_call | cdr3_length | v_call | d_call | cdr3_aa | cdr3_nt
- | TRBJ1-1 | 12 | TRBV5-1 | - | CASSPSGTEAFF | TGCGCCAGCAGCCCGTCGGGCACTGAAGCTTTCTTT
- | TRBJ1-1 | 16 | TRBV5-1 | - | CASRGGAVSMNTEAFF | TGCGCCAGCAGGGGAGGGGCAGTAAGCATGAACACTGAAGCTTTCTTT
once | TRBJ2-3 | 13 | TRBV4-3 | - | CASSQSSTDTQYF | TGCGCCAGCAGCCAGTCTAGCACAGATACGCAGTATTTT
once | TRBJ2-5 | 13 | TRBV18 | - | CASSPPPTGTQYF | TGTGCCAGCTCACCACCCCCAACGGGGACCCAGTACTTC
once | TRBJ1-1 | 15 | TRBV18 | TRBD1 | CASSLLGQGGTEAFF | TGTGCCAGCTCACTACTGGGACAGGGCGGCACTGAAGCTTTCTTT
- | TRBJ1-2 | 15 | TRBV27 | - | CASSLSGRTYYGYTF | TGTGCCAGCAGTTTATCGGGCAGAACCTACTATGGCTACACCTTC
once | TRBJ1-6 | 12 | TRBV30 | - | CAYGHYNSPLHF | TGTGCCTACGGACATTATAATTCACCCCTCCACTTT
- | TRBJ1-2 | 12 | TRBV30 | - | CAWSGQHYGYTF | TGTGCCTGGAGTGGACAGCACTATGGCTACACCTTC
- | TRBJ2-2 | 14 | TRBV7-9 | - | CASSLGYGSGELFF | TGTGCCAGCAGCTTAGGCTACGGTTCCGGGGAGCTGTTTTTT
once | TRBJ2-1 | 15 | TRBV19 | TRBD2 | CASSPGLAGAAGQFF | TGTGCCAGTAGTCCGGGACTAGCGGGGGCGGCGGGGCAGTTCTTC
- | TRBJ2-1 | 11 | TRBV29-1 | - | CSVEDHREQFF | TGCAGCGTTGAAGATCACAGGGAGCAGTTCTTC
- | TRBJ1-6 | 20 | TRBV5-1 | - | CASSPGSGPSVGSRNSPLHF | TGCGCCAGCAGCCCTGGGAGTGGGCCGAGTGTGGGCTCTCGGAATTCACCCCTCCACTTT
- | TRBJ1-4 | 15 | TRBV9 | - | CASSPRTTTNEKLFF | TGTGCCAGCAGCCCGCGGACAACAACTAATGAAAAACTGTTTTTT
- | TRBJ1-3 | 12 | TRBV29-1 | - | CSVDRGGNTIYF | TGCAGCGTTGACAGGGGTGGAAACACCATATATTTT
- | TRBJ2-2 | 14 | TRBV27 | - | CASRGGASTGELFF | TGTGCCAGCAGAGGGGGGGCAAGCACCGGGGAGCTGTTTTTT
- | TRBJ2-7 | 16 | TRBV28 | - | CASSAAGVPSSYEQYF | TGTGCCAGCAGTGCCGCAGGGGTCCCGAGCTCCTACGAGCAGTACTTC
- | TRBJ2-2 | 14 | TRBV6-5 | TRBD2 | CASSRGGPDGELFF | TGTGCCAGCAGTCGGGGGGGGCCAGACGGGGAGCTGTTTTTT
- | TRBJ2-1 | 15 | TRBV25-1 | TRBD1 | CVSSEPGGSYNEQFF | TGTGTCAGCAGTGAACCAGGGGGCTCCTACAATGAGCAGTTCTTC
- | TRBJ2-7 | 16 | TRBV5-1 | TRBD1 | CASSPGTGIGPYEQYF | TGCGCCAGCAGCCCCGGGACAGGGATAGGACCCTACGAGCAGTACTTC
- | TRBJ2-3 | 15 | TRBV18 | - | CASSPITTRTDTQYF | TGTGCCAGCTCACCCATTACAACACGCACAGATACGCAGTATTTT
- | TRBJ2-1 | 17 | TRBV7-2 | TRBD1 | CASSLALFGQGNNEQFF | TGTGCCAGCAGCTTAGCGCTGTTTGGACAGGGGAACAATGAGCAGTTCTTC
- | TRBJ2-1 | 14 | TRBV6-5 | - | CASSRDFSYNEQFF | TGTGCCAGCAGTCGGGACTTCTCCTACAATGAGCAGTTCTTC
few | TRBJ2-4 | 18 | TRBV11-2 | TRBD2 | CASSLRLAGELAKNIQYF | TGTGCCAGCAGCTTAAGACTAGCGGGGGAGCTAGCCAAAAACATTCAGTACTTC
- | TRBJ2-7 | 14 | TRBV11-2 | - | CASRFWKGGYEQYF | TGTGCCAGCAGGTTCTGGAAGGGCGGGTACGAGCAGTACTTC
once | TRBJ1-1 | 14 | TRBV3-1/TRBV3-2 | TRBD1 | CASMEGARNTEAFF | TGTGCCAGCATGGAGGGGGCGCGAAACACTGAAGCTTTCTTT
- | TRBJ2-3 | 14 | TRBV13 | TRBD2 | CASSRLAGTDTQYF | TGTGCCAGCAGCCGACTAGCCGGCACAGATACGCAGTATTTT
- | TRBJ2-5 | 14 | TRBV3-1/TRBV3-2 | - | CASSHSDLRGTQYF | TGTGCCAGCAGCCATTCCGACCTTCGGGGGACCCAGTACTTC
- | TRBJ2-3 | 17 | TRBV9 | TRBD2 | CASSVAPTGGPTDTQYF | TGTGCCAGCAGCGTAGCCCCTACGGGGGGGCCCACAGATACGCAGTATTTT
- | TRBJ2-7 | 12 | TRBV18 | TRBD1 | CASSRDRGEQYF | TGTGCCAGCTCACGGGACAGGGGCGAGCAGTACTTC
- | TRBJ2-7 | 14 | TRBV25-1 | TRBD1 | CASSEDRGRSEQYF | TGTGCCAGCAGTGAAGACAGGGGCCGATCCGAGCAGTACTTC
- | TRBJ1-1 | 12 | TRBV25-1 | - | CASSERNTEAFF | TGTGCCAGCAGTGAACGGAACACTGAAGCTTTCTTT
- | TRBJ2-1 | 11 | TRBV18 | - | CASSQGNEQFF | TGTGCCAGCTCCCAGGGGAATGAGCAGTTCTTC
- | TRBJ2-7 | 19 | TRBV24-1 | TRBD1 | CATSAGQGVKAPLSYEQYF | TGTGCCACCAGTGCCGGACAGGGGGTTAAGGCCCCGCTGAGTTACGAGCAGTACTTC
- | TRBJ2-3 | 15 | TRBV25-1 | - | CASSETGPRTDTQYF | TGTGCCAGCAGTGAGACAGGTCCCCGCACAGATACGCAGTATTTT
- | TRBJ1-5 | 14 | TRBV6-1 | TRBD1 | CASSEGQGGQPQHF | TGTGCCAGCAGTGAAGGACAGGGCGGGCAGCCCCAGCATTTT
- | TRBJ1-2 | 14 | TRBV10-3 | TRBD1 | CAIRGTGIIGGYTF | TGTGCCATCAGAGGGACAGGGATTATAGGTGGCTACACCTTC
- | TRBJ2-2 | 16 | TRBV2 | TRBD2 | CASSEAAGGPTGELFF | TGTGCCAGCAGTGAGGCGGCGGGGGGGCCTACCGGGGAGCTGTTTTTT
- | TRBJ2-7 | 14 | TRBV11-2 | - | CASSLGSNLYEQYF | TGTGCCAGCAGCTTAGGCAGTAACCTCTACGAGCAGTACTTC
- | TRBJ2-1 | 11 | TRBV19 | - | CASSNSNEQFF | TGTGCCAGTAGTAACAGCAATGAGCAGTTCTTC
- | TRBJ2-5 | 18 | TRBV5-6 | - | CASSLEAKRGGHGETQYF | TGTGCCAGCAGCTTGGAAGCGAAAAGGGGGGGGCACGGAGAGACCCAGTACTTC
- | TRBJ2-7 | 13 | TRBV7-2 | TRBD1 | CASSLDRGHEQYF | TGTGCCAGCAGCTTAGACAGGGGCCACGAGCAGTACTTC
- | TRBJ2-7 | 15 | TRBV6-1 | - | CASSESYTSTYEQYF | TGTGCCAGCAGTGAATCGTACACAAGTACCTACGAGCAGTACTTC
once | TRBJ1-1 | 16 | TRBV7-9 | TRBD1 | CASSLATPTGGTEAFF | TGTGCCAGCAGCTTAGCAACCCCCACAGGGGGCACTGAAGCTTTCTTT
- | TRBJ2-3 | 15 | TRBV5-6 | - | CASSSPGIDTDTQYF | TGTGCCAGCAGCTCTCCCGGGATTGACACAGATACGCAGTATTTT
once | TRBJ2-1 | 16 | TRBV3-1/TRBV3-2 | TRBD2 | CASSRVLAGGSNEQFF | TGTGCCAGCAGCCGGGTTCTAGCGGGGGGTTCCAATGAGCAGTTCTTC
- | TRBJ2-5 | 11 | TRBV29-1 | TRBD1 | CSGDSQETQYF | TGCAGCGGGGACAGCCAAGAGACCCAGTACTTC
- | TRBJ2-7 | 14 | TRBV27 | TRBD1 | CASSLSGGVYEQYF | TGTGCCAGCAGTCTGTCAGGGGGTGTCTACGAGCAGTACTTC
- | TRBJ2-6 | 12 | TRBV29-1 | - | CSVAGGANVLTF | TGCAGCGTGGCCGGGGGGGCCAACGTCCTGACTTTC
- | TRBJ2-2 | 19 | TRBV21-1 | - | CASSRKPSPSGGPTGELFF | TGTGCCAGCAGCAGAAAACCTTCCCCTAGCGGGGGCCCCACCGGGGAGCTGTTTTTT
- | TRBJ2-1 | 14 | TRBV6-5 | TRBD2 | CATLLAGGGNEQFF | TGTGCCACCTTACTAGCGGGGGGTGGGAATGAGCAGTTCTTC
once | TRBJ1-5 | 16 | TRBV11-2 | - | CASSLDGGSANQPQHF | TGTGCCAGCAGCTTAGATGGGGGGTCGGCCAATCAGCCCCAGCATTTT
- | TRBJ2-1 | 15 | TRBV28 | - | CASSLFTSTYNEQFF | TGTGCCAGCAGTTTATTTACTAGTACCTACAATGAGCAGTTCTTC